The clone carrying this T cell receptor (beta chain) was detected a few times. Its antigen is still unknown. TCRdb re-called the RT-PCR reads with MiXCR, one entry per CDR3 protein. This table has hundreds of thousands of distinct CDR3 sequences, over 25% appearing once. This record comes from a study of response to subunit inactivated influenza vaccine. Study-level points and caveats: Each seasonal influenza vaccination recruits few new T cells, the authors suggested.

The receptor was derived from a man aged 45-60 years who received an inactivated influenza vaccine. Sample: CD4+ T cells sorted from PBMCs, taken 5 days after vaccination.

The CDR3 DNA reads TGCAGTGCTAGACGGCAGTACAATGAGCAGTTCTTC. Its translation is CSARRQYNEQFF. This chain joins TRBV20-1 and TRBJ2-1; D remains unclear. Germline V CDR1 and CDR2: DFQATT, SNEGSKA (reference sequence). V dropped 2 bases and J dropped 4 bases, with 6 bases sitting between them. The CDR3 contains 12 residues.